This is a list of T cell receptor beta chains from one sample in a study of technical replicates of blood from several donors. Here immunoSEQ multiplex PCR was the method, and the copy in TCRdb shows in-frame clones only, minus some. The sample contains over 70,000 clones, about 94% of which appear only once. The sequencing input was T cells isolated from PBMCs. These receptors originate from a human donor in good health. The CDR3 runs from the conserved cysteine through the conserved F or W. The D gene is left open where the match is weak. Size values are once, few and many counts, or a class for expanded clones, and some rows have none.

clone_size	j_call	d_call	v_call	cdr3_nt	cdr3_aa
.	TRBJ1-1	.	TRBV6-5	TGTGCCAGCAGTTACTTGGCAGACTTAGGGAGTGAAGCTTTCTTT	CASSYLADLGSEAFF
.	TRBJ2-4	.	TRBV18	TGTGCCAGCTCACCGCCGGGTTGGGAAAACATTCAGTACTTC	CASSPPGWENIQYF
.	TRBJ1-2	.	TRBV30	TGTGCCTGGAGTGTAAGGAGGGACGGACTATATGGCTACACCTTC	CAWSVRRDGLYGYTF
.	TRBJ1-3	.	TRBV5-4	TGTGCCAGCAGCTTGGCCTCCAACAGACTCGAGGGAGGAAACACCATATATTTT	CASSLASNRLEGGNTIYF
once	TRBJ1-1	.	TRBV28	TGTGCCAGCGTTTATTCGGGGGGGAACACTGAAGCTTTCTTT	CASVYSGGNTEAFF
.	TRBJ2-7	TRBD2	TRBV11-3	TGTGCCAGCAGCTTTAGCGGGAGCTACGAGCAGTACTTC	CASSFSGSYEQYF
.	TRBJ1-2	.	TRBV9	TGTGCCAGCAGCGTAGGGGGAGTGAGTGGGTTAAACTATGGCTACACCTTC	CASSVGGVSGLNYGYTF
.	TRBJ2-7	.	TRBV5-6	TGTGCCAGCAGCTTCGAGGGCTACGAGCAGTACTTC	CASSFEGYEQYF
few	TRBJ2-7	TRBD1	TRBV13	TGTGCCAGCAGCTTAGGCCTCAGGGGGCTTACTTCCTACGAGCAGTACTTC	CASSLGLRGLTSYEQYF
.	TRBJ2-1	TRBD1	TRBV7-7	TGTGCTAGCAGCTTAGAGCCGAAGAAGACAGGGGGCGCGGTCTACAATGAGCAGTTCTTC	CASSLEPKKTGGAVYNEQFF
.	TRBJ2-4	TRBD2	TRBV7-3	TGTGCCAGCAGCCCCCACCCAGCTTCTAGCGGGGTAAACATTCAGTACTTC	CASSPHPASSGVNIQYF
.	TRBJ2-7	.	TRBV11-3	TGTGCCAGCAGCGGTAGCGAGAGCTCCTACGAGCAGTACTTC	CASSGSESSYEQYF
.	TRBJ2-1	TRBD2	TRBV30	TGTGCCTGTCTCGAACCGGGAGGACTGATCGACAATGAGCAGTTCTTC	CACLEPGGLIDNEQFF
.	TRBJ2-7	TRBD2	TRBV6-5	TGTGCCAGCAGTTTGCGGGAGGTGCAGTACTTC	CASSLREVQYF
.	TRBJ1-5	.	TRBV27	TGTGCCAGCAGCTTATGGGGAGGGGACGATCAGCCCCAGCATTTT	CASSLWGGDDQPQHF
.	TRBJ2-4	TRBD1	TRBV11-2	TGTGCCAGCAGGGAAACAGGGGATAACATTCAGTACTTC	CASRETGDNIQYF
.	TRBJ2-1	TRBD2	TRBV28	TGTGCCAGCGGCGGACTAGCGGGAGTTACCAATGAGCAGTTCTTC	CASGGLAGVTNEQFF
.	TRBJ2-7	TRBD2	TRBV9	TGTGCCAGCAGCGAGGGACTAGCGGAGTCCTACGAGCAGTACTTC	CASSEGLAESYEQYF
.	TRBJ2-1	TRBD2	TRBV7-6	TGTGCCAGCAGCTTACTGCGGGAGGAAGAGCAGTTCTTC	CASSLLREEEQFF
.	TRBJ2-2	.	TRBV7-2	TGTGCCAGCAGCTCTGGCCTTGCCGGGGAGCTGTTTTTT	CASSSGLAGELFF
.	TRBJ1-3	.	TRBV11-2	TGTGCCAGCAGCTTAGTCAGGGAGGCTGGAAACACCATATATTTT	CASSLVREAGNTIYF
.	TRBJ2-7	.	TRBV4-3	TGCGCCAGCAGCCCCTACTCAGGGGACACTCCCTACGAGCAGTACTTC	CASSPYSGDTPYEQYF
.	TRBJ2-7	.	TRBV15	TGTGCCACCAGCAGAGTGTCAGGGGTGAACGAGCAGTACTTC	CATSRVSGVNEQYF
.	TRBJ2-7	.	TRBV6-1	TGTGCCAGCAGCTTGACAGGCCTCGAGCAGTACTTC	CASSLTGLEQYF
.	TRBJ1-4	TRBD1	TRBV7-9	TGTGCCAGCAACAAGGACAGGGGGCTAATCTCAACGGAAAAACTGTTTTTT	CASNKDRGLISTEKLFF